Presented here are 19 T cell receptor beta chains from one specimen sequenced in a study of CD8+CD57+ T cells in acquired aplastic anemia. Genomic DNA constituted the template upon which TCR beta VDJ and CDR3 profiling was performed. MiXCR was run by TCRdb on the reads, yielding one entry per CDR3 protein. In the table there are around 430,000 distinct CDR3 sequences, approximately 33% of which are singletons. All sequencing subjects had displayed CD8+CD57+ cell expansion on flow cytometry. The material sequenced was sorted CD4+, CD8+, or CD8+CD57+ T cells (not recorded which) from PBMCs. The receptor set was obtained from a human donor with aplastic anemia.

This clonotype was seen at least ten times. The chain is built from TRBV29-1 and TRBJ2-3; 9 bases match TRBD1. The germline CDR1 and CDR2 sequences are SQVTM and ANQGSEA. This CDR3 has 14 amino acids. Losses at the gene ends were 4 bases for V and 4 bases for J; bases not matched to a gene: 6. In DNA form, the CDR3 reads TGCAGCGTTGGGATCACAGGGGGCGCAGATACGCAGTATTTT. Translation gives CSVGITGGADTQYF.

There are many counts of this clonotype. The chain links TRBV2 to TRBJ1-5; no definite D call. V was shortened by 4 bases and J by 7 bases, with 11 bases between the two germline ends. CDR3 length: 13 residues. Germline CDR1 SNHLY, CDR2 FYNNEI. The DNA of the CDR3 is TGTGCCAGCAGTGTAGCCAGCATCCAGCCCCAGCATTTT. Amino acids: CASSVASIQPQHF. The full variable domain, with the rest looked up from reference TRBV2 and TRBJ1-5, is EPEVTQTPSHQVTQMGQEVILRCVPISNHLYFYWYRQILGQKVEFLVSFYNNEISEKSEIFDDQFSVERPDGSNFTLKIRSTKLEDSAMYFCASSVASIQPQHFGDGTRLSIL.

This clonotype was counted ten times or more. The chain uses TRBV15 and TRBJ1-5; possible D gene TRBD1, 5 bases. The CDR3 covers 15 residues. Germline assignment: CDR1 LNHNV and CDR2 YYDKDF (reference sequence). The V gene lost 0 bases and the J gene lost 6 bases, with 12 bases spanning the gap. In nucleotides, the CDR3 is TGTGCCACCAGCAGAGATATGGGGGAATCTCAGCCCCAGCATTTT. Protein sequence: CATSRDMGESQPQHF. The full variable domain, in which reference TRBV15 and TRBJ1-5 provide the parts outside the CDR3, is DAMVIQNPRYQVTQFGKPVTLSCSQTLNHNVMYWYQQKSSQAPKLLFHYYDKDFNNEADTPDNFQSRRPNTSFCFLDIRSPGLGDTAMYLCATSRDMGESQPQHFGDGTRLSIL.

This clonotype was seen a handful of times. This chain connects TRBV3-1 to TRBJ1-2; D unresolved. Looked up from germline, CDR1 is LGHDT and CDR2 is YNNKEL (reference sequence). This CDR3 region has 13 residues. V lost 4 bases, J lost 2 bases, and 8 bases lay in between. The CDR3 DNA sequence: TGTGCCAGCAGCCCCGGTAGAAACTATGGCTACACCTTC. Protein product: CASSPGRNYGYTF.

The gene calls are TRBV28 and TRBJ1-6; 9 nucleotides align to TRBD1. CDR1 and CDR2 from the germline V gene are MDHEN and SYDVKM. J lost 9 bases, V lost 6 bases, and 6 bases had no gene match. CDR3 length equals 14 residues. The CDR3 DNA follows: TGTGCCAGCAGGGAGGACAGGGGCAGTTCACCCCTCCACTTT. Amino acid sequence: CASREDRGSSPLHF.

Concerning this clonotype: This may arise from a read error, as a much more abundant clone is one base away. The chain has TRBV19 and TRBJ2-3, with D unresolved. This CDR3 has 14 residues. Germline V lookup: CDR1 LNHDA, CDR2 SQIVND (reference sequence). In DNA, the CDR3 is TGTGCCAGTAGTATAACCCCTGGTCCAGATGCGCAGTATTTT. It encodes CASSITPGPDAQYF.

The chain uses TRBV12-3 or TRBV12-4 and TRBJ1-5, with 9 nucleotides matching TRBD1. This CDR3 spans 19 amino acids. Trimming cost V 5 bases and J 6 bases; bases outside gene matches: 20. In DNA, the CDR3 is TGTGCCAGCAGTCCAGCGGGACAGGGTGGCCCCTGGTCCTCTCAGCCCCAGCATTTT. It yields the protein CASSPAGQGGPWSSQPQHF.

Of note for this clonotype: A much larger clonotype is one base distant, so this may be a read error. This chain connects TRBV7-2 to TRBJ2-5; D is uncertain. The CDR3 runs 8 residues. CDR1 is SGHTA, CDR2 FQGNSA, per germline. The CDR3 is CAGSPLYF. The CDR3 DNA is TGTGCCGGCAGCCCCCTGTACTTC.

The chain combines TRBV15 with TRBJ2-2, with D possibly being TRBD2 (5 bases). CDR1 and CDR2 (germline): LNHNV, YYDKDF (reference sequence). The CDR3 length is 15 residues. Trimming took 3 bases from V and 5 from J, leaving 13 bases between them. The CDR3 nucleotides are TGTGCCACCAGCAGCGAAATACGCGGGACCGGGGAGCTGTTTTTT. Translating gives CATSSEIRGTGELFF.

This clonotype was observed a few times. J is TRBJ1-1 and V is TRBV7-8; TRBD1 matches at 7 bases. Trimming removed 4 bases from V and 1 base from J; junction bases left unmatched: 9. Germline lookup yields CDR1 SGHVS and CDR2 FQNEAQ. This CDR3 comprises 16 residues. CDR3 bases: TGTGCCAGCAGCTCAGGGGGGGGTCTGTGGAACACTGAAGCTTTCTTT. This translates into CASSSGGGLWNTEAFF.

This clonotype was counted between two and nine times. The chain joins TRBV6-2 or TRBV6-3 to TRBJ1-1, with a weak D call TRBD1 (5 bases). Germline V gene data show CDR1 as MNHEY and CDR2 as SVGEGT. CDR3 length: 13 amino acids. V lost 6 bases to trimming and J lost 0 bases, with 8 bases between them. The CDR3 DNA follows: TGTGCCAGCAGAATGACAGTGAACACTGAAGCTTTCTTT. Encoded protein: CASRMTVNTEAFF.

The sample holds a few counts of this clonotype. The genes are TRBV18 and TRBJ1-2, with D possibly matching TRBD1 (6 bases). Germline V gene lookup returns CDR1 KGHSH and CDR2 LQKENI. V gave up 3 bases and J gave up 8 bases, with 10 bases separating them. The CDR3 runs 12 residues. The CDR3 spells CASSPAGGGYTF. CDR3 sequence (DNA): TGTGCCAGCTCACCTGCGGGGGGCGGCTACACCTTC.

This clonotype has ten or more counts. This chain uses TRBV10-3 with TRBJ1-4, with D possibly being TRBD1 (6 bases). Germline loops: CDR1 ENHRY, CDR2 SYGVKD. CDR3 length equals 13 residues. Trimming shortened V by 10 bases and J by 4 bases, and 13 bases separated the two germline ends. The CDR3 coding sequence is TGTGCCACCACGTCAGGGGATAATGAAAAACTGTTTTTT. This translates into CATTSGDNEKLFF.

This clonotype appeared a few times. The J gene is TRBJ1-3, the V gene TRBV7-8, with D possibly being TRBD1 (6 bases). The ends were cut back, 5 bases at V and 5 bases at J, with 19 bases in the middle. Germline lookup yields CDR1 SGHVS and CDR2 FQNEAQ. This CDR3 contains 16 residues. CDR3 nucleotide sequence: TGTGCCAGCAGCCCACGACAGGTTTGGGTGAGAAACACCATATATTTT. It yields the protein CASSPRQVWVRNTIYF. The full variable domain, with the rest looked up from reference TRBV7-8 and TRBJ1-3, is GAGVSQSPRYKVAKRGQDVALRCDPISGHVSLFWYQQALGQGPEFLTYFQNEAQLDKSGLPSDRFFAERPEGSVSTLKIQRTQQEDSAVYLCASSPRQVWVRNTIYFGEGSWLTVV.

Comment on this clonotype: This may come from a read error, since a much larger clone is one base off. The rearrangement links TRBV20-1 to TRBJ1-6; 7 nucleotides match TRBD1. This CDR3 spans 11 amino acids. CDR1 and CDR2 from the germline V gene are DFQATT and SNEGSKA (reference sequence). In DNA form, the CDR3 reads TGCAGTGCTAGAGAAGGGACAGAGGTTAACTTT. It codes for CSAREGTEVNF.

This rearrangement joins TRBV7-6 to TRBJ2-1; no clear D. V lost 2 bases to trimming and J lost 0 bases, with 11 bases between them. Per germline, CDR1 SGHVS and CDR2 FNYEAQ. This CDR3 is built from 16 residues. CDR3 sequence reads: CASSLYGRSSYNEQFF. CDR3 DNA: TGTGCCAGCAGCTTATATGGTCGCAGCTCCTACAATGAGCAGTTCTTC.

This rearrangement joins TRBV2 to TRBJ2-1, with D unclear. Trimming removed 7 bases at V and 2 bases at J, with 12 bases between. CDR1 and CDR2 (germline): SNHLY, FYNNEI. This CDR3 contains 14 residues. CDR3 region: CASITRPPYNEQFF. CDR3 sequence (DNA): TGTGCCAGCATCACAAGACCCCCCTACAATGAGCAGTTCTTC.

This rearrangement joins TRBV19 to TRBJ2-1; TRBD2 matches 7 bases. This CDR3 is built from 15 residues. The junction had 8 bases not matched to a gene; V was cut back by 5 bases and J by 4 bases. Germline V lookup: CDR1 LNHDA, CDR2 SQIVND (reference sequence). CDR3 protein: CASSPLAALYNEQFF. The CDR3 region has the DNA TGTGCCAGTAGTCCCCTAGCGGCCCTATACAATGAGCAGTTCTTC.

V and J are TRBV3-1 and TRBJ2-7, with TRBD1 matching 9 bases. Trimming at V came to 4 bases and at J to 0 bases, leaving 4 bases not matched to a gene. Germline CDR1 is LGHDT and CDR2 is YNNKEL (reference sequence). The length of the CDR3 is 15 residues. CDR3: CASSLRQGDSYEQYF. CDR3 bases: TGTGCCAGCAGCCTCCGACAGGGGGACTCCTACGAGCAGTACTTC.